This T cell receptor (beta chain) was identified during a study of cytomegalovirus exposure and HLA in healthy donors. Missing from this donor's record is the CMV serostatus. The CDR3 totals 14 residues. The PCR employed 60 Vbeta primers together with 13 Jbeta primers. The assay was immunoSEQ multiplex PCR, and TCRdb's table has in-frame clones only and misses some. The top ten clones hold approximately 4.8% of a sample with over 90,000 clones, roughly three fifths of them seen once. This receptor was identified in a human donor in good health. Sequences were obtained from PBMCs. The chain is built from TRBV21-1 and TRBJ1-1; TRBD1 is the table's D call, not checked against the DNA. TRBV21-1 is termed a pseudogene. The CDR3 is CASSKGGDTTEAFF. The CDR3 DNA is TGTGCCAGCAGCAAAGGAGGGGACACCACTGAAGCTTTCTTT.